This T cell receptor beta chain came from a study of blood T cell repertoires in COVID-19. Study as a whole: There were acute and convalescent COVID-19 samples, and they came from the United States, Italy and Spain. The analysed material was cDNA or gDNA that came from T cells, B-cell-depleted T cells, or PBMCs.

Per the original data handling: The assay estimated nucleated cells by amplifying reference gene primers. The method was immunoSEQ multiplex PCR; TCRdb's version includes in-frame clones alone and lacks a portion of them. From that table come the V and J calls and clone size; the DNA was used to work out D and trimming. This table holds approximately 200,000 clones, around 85% found once. Germline-derived CDR1 and CDR2 are MGHRA and YSYEKL. CDR3 size: 16 residues. V lost 0 bases and J lost 6, with 18 bases in between. The sample taken for sequencing was peripheral blood. The gene calls are TRBV4-1 and TRBJ2-7, with a tentative D call TRBD1 (6 bases). The clonotype originates from a man aged 25-45 years with acute or convalescent COVID-19. Here the CDR3 DNA reads TGCGCCAGCAGCCAAGATCTGGGCAGGGGTCGCGGCGAGCAGTACTTC. It specifies CASSQDLGRGRGEQYF.